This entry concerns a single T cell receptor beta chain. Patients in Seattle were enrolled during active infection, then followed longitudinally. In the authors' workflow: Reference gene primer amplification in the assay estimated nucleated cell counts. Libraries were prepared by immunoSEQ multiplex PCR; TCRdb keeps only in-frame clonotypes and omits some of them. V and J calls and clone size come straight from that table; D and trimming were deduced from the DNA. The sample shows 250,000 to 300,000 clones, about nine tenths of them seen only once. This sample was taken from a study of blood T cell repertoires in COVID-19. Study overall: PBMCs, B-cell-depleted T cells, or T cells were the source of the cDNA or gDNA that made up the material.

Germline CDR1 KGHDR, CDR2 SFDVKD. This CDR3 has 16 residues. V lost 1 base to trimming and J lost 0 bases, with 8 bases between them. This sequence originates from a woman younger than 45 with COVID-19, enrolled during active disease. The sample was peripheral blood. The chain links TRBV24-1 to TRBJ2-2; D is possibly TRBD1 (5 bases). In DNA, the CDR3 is TGTGCCACCAGTGATTTTAGGGGTGCGAACACCGGGGAGCTGTTTTTT. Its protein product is CATSDFRGANTGELFF.